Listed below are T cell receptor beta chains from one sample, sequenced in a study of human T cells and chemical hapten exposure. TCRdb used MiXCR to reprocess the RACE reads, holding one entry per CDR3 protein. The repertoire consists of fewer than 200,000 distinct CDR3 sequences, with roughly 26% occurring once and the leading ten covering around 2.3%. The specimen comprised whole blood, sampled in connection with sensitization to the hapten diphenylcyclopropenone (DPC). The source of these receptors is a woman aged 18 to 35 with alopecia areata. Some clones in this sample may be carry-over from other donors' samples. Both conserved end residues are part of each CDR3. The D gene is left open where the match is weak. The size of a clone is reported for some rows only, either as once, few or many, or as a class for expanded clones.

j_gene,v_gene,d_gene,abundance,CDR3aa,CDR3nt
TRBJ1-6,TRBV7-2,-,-,CTSSLSNSPLHF,TGTACCAGCAGCTTGAGCAATTCACCCCTCCACTTT
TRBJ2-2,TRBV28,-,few,CASMGYTGELFF,TGTGCCAGCATGGGATACACCGGGGAGCTGTTTTTT
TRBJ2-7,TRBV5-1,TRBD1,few,CASSLDTGGSYEQYF,TGCGCCAGCAGCCTCGATACAGGGGGTTCCTACGAGCAGTACTTC
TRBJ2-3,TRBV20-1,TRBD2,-,CSAPRPLAGVRTDTQYF,TGCAGTGCACCTAGGCCCCTAGCGGGGGTACGCACAGATACGCAGTATTTT
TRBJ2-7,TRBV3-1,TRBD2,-,CASSQEWIGLAGGAIHEQYF,TGTGCCAGCAGCCAAGAGTGGATCGGACTAGCGGGAGGGGCGATCCACGAGCAGTACTTC
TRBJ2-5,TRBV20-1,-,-,CSAFGEKETQYF,TGCAGTGCTTTCGGGGAGAAAGAGACCCAGTACTTC
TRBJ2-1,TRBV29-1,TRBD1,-,CSVVRDRAPSGSYNEQFF,TGCAGCGTTGTACGGGACAGGGCGCCCAGTGGGTCCTACAATGAGCAGTTCTTC
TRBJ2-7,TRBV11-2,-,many,CASSHPGRGVISYEQYF,TGTGCCAGCAGCCATCCGGGACGAGGGGTGATCTCCTACGAGCAGTACTTC
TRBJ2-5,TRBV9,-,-,CASSGYGTQYQETQYF,TGTGCCAGCAGCGGCTACGGGACACAGTACCAAGAGACCCAGTACTTC
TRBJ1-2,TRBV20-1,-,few,CSAEGAPPNYGYTF,TGCAGTGCCGAAGGGGCGCCGCCTAACTATGGCTACACCTTC
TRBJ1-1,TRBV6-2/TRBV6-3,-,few,CASSYDRTFF,TGTGCCAGCAGTTACGACCGAACTTTCTTT
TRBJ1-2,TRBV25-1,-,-,CASSRTGPPRNGYTF,TGTGCCAGCAGTCGGACGGGGCCCCCTAGGAATGGCTACACCTTC
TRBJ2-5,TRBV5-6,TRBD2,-,CASSRASGERTQYF,TGTGCCAGCAGCCGAGCTAGCGGGGAAAGGACCCAGTACTTC
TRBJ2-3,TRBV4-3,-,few,CASSQVADKDTQYF,TGCGCCAGCAGCCAAGTAGCCGATAAAGATACGCAGTATTTT
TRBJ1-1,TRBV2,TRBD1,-,CAIRQGIAEAFF,TGTGCCATCCGACAGGGCATTGCTGAAGCTTTCTTT
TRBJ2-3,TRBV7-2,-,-,CASSAYTDTQYF,TGTGCCAGCTCCGCCTACACAGATACGCAGTATTTT
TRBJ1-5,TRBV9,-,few,CASSVEGVQPQHF,TGTGCCAGCAGCGTAGAAGGCGTTCAGCCCCAGCATTTT
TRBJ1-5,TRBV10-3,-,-,CAISKGLGSEAPQHF,TGTGCCATCAGTAAGGGGTTGGGATCAGAAGCGCCCCAGCATTTT
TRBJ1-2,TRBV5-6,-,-,CASSFWSDRSYGYTF,TGTGCCAGCAGTTTTTGGTCAGACAGGAGCTATGGCTACACCTTC
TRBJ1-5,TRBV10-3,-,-,CAISQRGDPYSNQPQHF,TGTGCCATCAGCCAGCGGGGGGACCCTTATAGCAATCAGCCCCAGCATTTT
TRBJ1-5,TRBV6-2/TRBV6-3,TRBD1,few,CASAHRGLNQPQHF,TGTGCCAGCGCACACAGGGGTTTGAATCAGCCCCAGCATTTT
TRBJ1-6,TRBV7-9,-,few,CASSVPGRHSPLHF,TGTGCCAGCAGCGTCCCAGGCCGGCACTCACCCCTCCACTTT
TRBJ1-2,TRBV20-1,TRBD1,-,CSAMTGDGYTF,TGCAGTGCAATGACAGGGGACGGCTACACCTTC
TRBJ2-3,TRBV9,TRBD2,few,CASSDPLTSTSTDTQYF,TGTGCCAGCAGCGACCCCTTGACTAGCACTAGCACAGATACGCAGTATTTT
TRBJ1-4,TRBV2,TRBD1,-,CASMDSRTGGSEKLFF,TGTGCCAGCATGGACAGCCGGACAGGAGGAAGTGAAAAACTGTTTTTT
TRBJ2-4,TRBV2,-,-,CASSDDLNIQYF,TGTGCCAGCAGTGATGACTTAAACATTCAGTACTTC
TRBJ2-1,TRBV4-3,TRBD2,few,CASSQDPIGGGNNEQFF,TGCGCCAGCAGCCAAGATCCAATAGGCGGGGGGAACAATGAGCAGTTCTTC
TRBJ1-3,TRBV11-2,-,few,CASSLGQIGNTIYF,TGTGCCAGCAGCTTAGGGCAGATTGGAAACACCATATATTTT
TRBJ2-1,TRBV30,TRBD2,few,CAWDYWTSGYNEQFF,TGTGCCTGGGACTACTGGACTAGCGGGTACAATGAGCAGTTCTTC
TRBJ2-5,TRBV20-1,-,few,CSARRLRSSKKETQYF,TGCAGTGCTAGACGCCTCCGTTCGAGTAAAAAAGAGACCCAGTACTTC
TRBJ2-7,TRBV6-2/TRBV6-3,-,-,CASGTYYEQYF,TGTGCCAGCGGGACGTACTACGAGCAGTACTTC
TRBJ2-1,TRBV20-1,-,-,CSARRLDEQFF,TGCAGTGCTAGAAGGTTGGATGAGCAGTTCTTC
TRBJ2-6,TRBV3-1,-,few,CASSQDSSGANVLTF,TGTGCCAGCAGCCAGGACAGCTCTGGGGCCAACGTCCTGACTTTC
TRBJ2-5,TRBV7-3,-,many,CASSLGGLETQYF,TGTGCCAGCAGCTTGGGGGGACTAGAGACCCAGTACTTC
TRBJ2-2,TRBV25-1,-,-,CASRSGTGELFF,TGTGCCAGCAGATCAGGCACCGGGGAGCTGTTTTTT
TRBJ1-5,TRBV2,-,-,CASSRDRINQPQHF,TGTGCCAGCAGCAGGGACCGAATCAATCAGCCCCAGCATTTT
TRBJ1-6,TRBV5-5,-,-,CASSLGVLGNSPLHF,TGTGCCAGCAGCTTAGGTGTTTTGGGGAATTCACCCCTCCACTTT
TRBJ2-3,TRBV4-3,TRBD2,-,CASSQDLAGGPDTQYF,TGCGCCAGCAGCCAAGATCTAGCGGGAGGGCCAGATACGCAGTATTTT
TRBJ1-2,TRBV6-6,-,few,CASSYSPRGGDGYTF,TGTGCCAGCAGTTACTCCCCCCGGGGGGGAGATGGCTACACCTTC
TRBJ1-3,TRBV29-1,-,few,CSVGEGPMLIKNTIYF,TGCAGCGTTGGGGAGGGACCCATGCTGATCAAAAACACCATATATTTT
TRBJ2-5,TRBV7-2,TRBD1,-,CASSSQQGTETQYF,TGTGCCAGCAGCTCACAACAGGGGACAGAGACCCAGTACTTC
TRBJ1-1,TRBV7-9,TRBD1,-,CASSFYRGSEAFF,TGTGCCAGCAGCTTCTACAGGGGATCCGAAGCTTTCTTT
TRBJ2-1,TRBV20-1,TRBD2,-,CSASPSGRLDNEQFF,TGCAGTGCTAGCCCTAGCGGGAGACTAGACAATGAGCAGTTCTTC
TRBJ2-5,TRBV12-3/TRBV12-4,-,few,CASSLQTAQETQYF,TGTGCCAGCAGCCTCCAGACAGCACAAGAGACCCAGTACTTC
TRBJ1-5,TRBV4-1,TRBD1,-,CASSQEGTALGQPQHF,TGCGCCAGCAGCCAAGAAGGGACAGCCCTAGGTCAGCCCCAGCATTTT
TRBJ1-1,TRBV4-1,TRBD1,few,CASSQGQGWNTEAFF,TGCGCCAGCAGCCAGGGACAGGGCTGGAACACTGAAGCTTTCTTT
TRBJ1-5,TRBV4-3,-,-,CVSSQETGRNQPQHF,TGCGTCAGCAGCCAAGAAACCGGCCGCAATCAGCCCCAGCATTTT
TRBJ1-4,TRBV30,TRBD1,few,CALGQEVEKLFF,TGTGCCCTGGGACAGGAAGTTGAAAAACTGTTTTTT
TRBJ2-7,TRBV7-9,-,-,CASSTRGGNEQYF,TGTGCCAGCAGCACAAGGGGGGGCAACGAGCAGTACTTC
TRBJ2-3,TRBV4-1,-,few,CASSQEGSRGTDTQYF,TGCGCCAGCAGCCAAGAGGGATCGCGGGGCACAGATACGCAGTATTTT
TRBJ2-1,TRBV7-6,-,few,CASSLQAGRPRGYNEQFF,TGTGCCAGCAGCTTACAGGCGGGTAGACCCCGGGGTTACAATGAGCAGTTCTTC
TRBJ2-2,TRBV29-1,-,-,CSVGGTSAGELFF,TGCAGCGTTGGGGGGACCTCCGCCGGGGAGCTGTTTTTT
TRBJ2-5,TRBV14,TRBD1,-,CASSQDLGQAPPGDTQYF,TGTGCCAGCAGCCAAGATCTGGGACAGGCCCCTCCCGGGGACACCCAGTACTTC
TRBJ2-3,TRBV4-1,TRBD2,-,CASSRLGRAVADTQYF,TGCGCCAGCAGCCGACTTGGGAGGGCCGTCGCAGATACGCAGTATTTT
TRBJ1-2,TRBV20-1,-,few,CSAPMTRWGYTF,TGCAGTGCTCCTATGACCCGTTGGGGCTACACCTTC
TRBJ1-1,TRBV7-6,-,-,CASSLQGSRDTEAFF,TGTGCCAGCAGCTTACAGGGTTCGAGGGACACTGAAGCTTTCTTT
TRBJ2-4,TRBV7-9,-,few,CASSQDSF,TGTGCCAGCAGCCAGGACAGCTTC
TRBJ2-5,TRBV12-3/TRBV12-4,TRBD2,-,CASSYPELTSGGRETQYF,TGTGCCAGCAGCTATCCTGAATTGACTAGCGGGGGGCGGGAGACCCAGTACTTC
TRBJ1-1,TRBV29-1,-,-,CSVAVSNTEAFF,TGCAGCGTTGCGGTCAGTAACACTGAAGCTTTCTTT
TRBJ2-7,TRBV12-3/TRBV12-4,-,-,CASSSQLYEQYF,TGTGCCAGCAGTTCTCAATTGTACGAGCAGTACTTC